The rows below give T cell receptor beta chains drawn from one sample of a study of early T cells in non-severe SARS-CoV-2 infection. TCRdb redid the calling of the 5' RACE reads with MiXCR, one entry per CDR3 protein. The sample lists some 55,000 distinct CDR3 sequences; around 10% were seen once. This specimen consisted of whole blood, obtained at baseline. The source of these receptors is an adult who was a healthcare worker with PCR-confirmed SARS-CoV-2 infection or an uninfected control (not recorded which). Both conserved end residues are part of each CDR3. Fields, in order: V gene, J gene, D gene, clone size, CDR3 DNA, CDR3 protein. The D gene is left open where the match is weak. Clone size is not always given. Where it is, it says once, few, many or a class for expanded clones.

TRBV5-4	TRBJ2-6	TRBD1	few	TGTGCCAGCAGCCAAGACAGGGCCCCTGGGGCCAACGTCCTGACTTTC	CASSQDRAPGANVLTF
TRBV12-3/TRBV12-4	TRBJ1-1	-	-	TGTGCCAGCAGTTTAAGTCAGAACACTGAAGCTTTCTTT	CASSLSQNTEAFF
TRBV24-1	TRBJ2-2	-	few	TGTGCCACCAGTGATTTATCCGGGGGCGATTTCGGCGGGGAGCTGTTTTTT	CATSDLSGGDFGGELFF
TRBV6-6	TRBJ2-1	TRBD2	-	TGTGCCAGCAGTTACCAAACTAGCGGGAGGGCCATAGGTCCCAATGAGCAGTTCTTC	CASSYQTSGRAIGPNEQFF
TRBV28	TRBJ1-2	-	-	TGTGCCAGCAGTTTGGACAGTCAGGGCTACACCTTC	CASSLDSQGYTF
TRBV29-1	TRBJ2-7	-	many	TGCAGCGTTGAAGAAGGACGGAGCTCCTACGAGCAGTACTTC	CSVEEGRSSYEQYF
TRBV5-1	TRBJ1-2	-	-	TGCGCCAGCAGCTTGGGGGACTATGGCTACACCTTC	CASSLGDYGYTF
TRBV2	TRBJ2-7	-	many	TGTGCCAGCAGTCAGGGGTCTTACTACGAGCAGTACTTC	CASSQGSYYEQYF
TRBV6-6	TRBJ2-4	TRBD1	-	TGTGCCAGCAGTTACCCGACAGGGAATACAAACATTCAGTACTTC	CASSYPTGNTNIQYF
TRBV28	TRBJ2-6	-	-	TGTGCCAGCACCCCCTCTGGGGCCAACGTCCTGACTTTC	CASTPSGANVLTF
TRBV3-1	TRBJ1-6	-	-	TGTGCCAGCAGCCGAAAACAAGGCGACGGTTCACCCCTCCACTTT	CASSRKQGDGSPLHF
TRBV12-3/TRBV12-4	TRBJ1-1	-	-	TGTGCCAGCAGTTCCAGGGGAAGGAACACTGAAGCTTTCTTT	CASSSRGRNTEAFF
TRBV13	TRBJ1-2	-	-	TGTGCCAGCAGCTTTACGACCGGGGGGCGTGTGAATGGCTACACCTTC	CASSFTTGGRVNGYTF
TRBV7-8	TRBJ2-7	-	many	TGTGCCAGCAGCTTAGTTGGAGGGAAGTACGAGCAGTACTTC	CASSLVGGKYEQYF
TRBV6-5	TRBJ1-6	-	-	TGTGCCAGCAGCCGTATACGCGATAATTCACCCCTCCACTTT	CASSRIRDNSPLHF
TRBV6-2/TRBV6-3	TRBJ2-4	-	few	TGTGCCAGCAACGGGAGCGGGAAAAACATTCAGTACTTC	CASNGSGKNIQYF